This T cell receptor beta chain was captured by sequencing in a study of T cell clusters in autoimmune cytopenias. TRB was amplified from roughly 250 ng of peripheral blood genomic DNA per sample. TRB was amplified by touch-down multiplex PCR, primer pools A and B combined. TCRdb reanalyzed the multiplex PCR reads and collapses them to one entry per CDR3 protein, without DNA. The specimen's table records fewer than 7,500 distinct CDR3 sequences. Germline CDR1 reads SGHVS; CDR2 reads FNYEAQ. The CDR3 length is 11 residues. In terms of frequency, this clonotype is medium-sized. These same records also appear under a second study, on T cell repertoires in aging, cancer and after chemotherapy.

This chain uses TRBV7-6 with TRBJ2-7; TCRdb designates TRBD1, a call that cannot be tested without DNA. The sequenced sample was peripheral blood. This TCR was sampled from a human donor in good health. The CDR3 reads CASSSGREQYF. Together with reference TRBV7-6 and TRBJ2-7, the CDR3 gives the full variable domain: GAGVSQSPRYKVTKRGQDVALRCDPISGHVSLYWYRQALGQGPEFLTYFNYEAQQDKSGLPNDRFSAERPEGSISTLTIQRTEQRDSAMYRCASSSGREQYFGPGTRLTVT.